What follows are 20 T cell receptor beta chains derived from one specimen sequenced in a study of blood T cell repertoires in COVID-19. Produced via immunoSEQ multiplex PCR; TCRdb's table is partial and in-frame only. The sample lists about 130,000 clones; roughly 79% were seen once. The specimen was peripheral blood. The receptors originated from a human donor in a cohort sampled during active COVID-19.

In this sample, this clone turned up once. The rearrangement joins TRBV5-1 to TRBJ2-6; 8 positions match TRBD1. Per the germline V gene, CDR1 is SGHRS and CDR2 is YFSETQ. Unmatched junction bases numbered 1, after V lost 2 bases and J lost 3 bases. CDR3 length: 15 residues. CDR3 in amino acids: CASSFGTGGANVLTF. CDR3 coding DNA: TGCGCCAGCAGCTTCGGGACAGGTGGGGCCAACGTCCTGACTTTC.

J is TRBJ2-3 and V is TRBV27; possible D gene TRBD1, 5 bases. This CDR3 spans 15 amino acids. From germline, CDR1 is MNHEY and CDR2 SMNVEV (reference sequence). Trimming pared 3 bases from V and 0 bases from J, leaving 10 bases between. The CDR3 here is CASSFTGTSTDTQYF. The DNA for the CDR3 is TGTGCCAGCAGTTTCACAGGAACTAGCACAGATACGCAGTATTTT.

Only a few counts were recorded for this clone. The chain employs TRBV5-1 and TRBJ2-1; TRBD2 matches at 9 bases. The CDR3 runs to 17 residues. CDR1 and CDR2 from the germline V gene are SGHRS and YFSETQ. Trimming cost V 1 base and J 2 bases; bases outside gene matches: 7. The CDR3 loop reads CASSLNPSGETYNEQFF. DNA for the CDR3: TGCGCCAGCAGCTTGAATCCTAGCGGGGAGACCTACAATGAGCAGTTCTTC.

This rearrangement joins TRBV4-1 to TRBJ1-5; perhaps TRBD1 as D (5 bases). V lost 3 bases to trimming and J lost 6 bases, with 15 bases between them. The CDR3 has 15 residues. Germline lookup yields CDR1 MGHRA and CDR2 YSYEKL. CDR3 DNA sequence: TGCGCCAGCAGCCAGCAGGCAGGGAGGGGTCAGCCCCAGCATTTT. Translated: CASSQQAGRGQPQHF.

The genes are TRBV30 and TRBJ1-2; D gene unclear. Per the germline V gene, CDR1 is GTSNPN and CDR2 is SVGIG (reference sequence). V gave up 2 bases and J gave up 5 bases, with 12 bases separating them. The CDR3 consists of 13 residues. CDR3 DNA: TGTGCCTGGAGTCCTACTCAAAAATATGGCTACACCTTC. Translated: CAWSPTQKYGYTF. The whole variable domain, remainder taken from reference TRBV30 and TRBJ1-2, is SQTIHQWPATLVQPVGSPLSLECTVEGTSNPNLYWYRQAAGRGLQLLFYSVGIGQISSEVPQNLSASRPQDRQFILSSKKLLLSDSGFYLCAWSPTQKYGYTFGSGTRLTVV.

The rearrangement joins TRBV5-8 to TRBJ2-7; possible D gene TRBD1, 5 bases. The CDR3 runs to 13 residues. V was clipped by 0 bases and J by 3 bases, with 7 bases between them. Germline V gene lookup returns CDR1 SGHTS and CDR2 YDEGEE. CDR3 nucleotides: TGTGCCAGCAGCTTGGACAGGCGCTACGAGCAGTACTTC. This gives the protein CASSLDRRYEQYF.

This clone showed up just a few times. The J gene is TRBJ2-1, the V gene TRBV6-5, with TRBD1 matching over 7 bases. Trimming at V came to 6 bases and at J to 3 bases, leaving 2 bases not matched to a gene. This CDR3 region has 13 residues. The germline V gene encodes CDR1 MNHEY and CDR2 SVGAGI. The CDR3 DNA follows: TGTGCCAGCAGCGACAGGGACTACAATGAGCAGTTCTTC. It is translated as CASSDRDYNEQFF.

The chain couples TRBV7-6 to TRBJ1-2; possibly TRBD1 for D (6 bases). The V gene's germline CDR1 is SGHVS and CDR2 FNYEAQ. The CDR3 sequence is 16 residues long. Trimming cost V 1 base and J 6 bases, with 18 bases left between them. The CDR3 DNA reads TGTGCCAGCAGCTTAGGCGGGCAGGGGAGTATAGATGGCTACACCTTC. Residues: CASSLGGQGSIDGYTF.

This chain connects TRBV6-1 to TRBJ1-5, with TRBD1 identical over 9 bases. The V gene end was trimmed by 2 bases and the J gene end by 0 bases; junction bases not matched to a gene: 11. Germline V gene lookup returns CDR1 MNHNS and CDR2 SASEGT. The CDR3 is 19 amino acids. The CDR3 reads CASSETPGQGLNSNQPQHF. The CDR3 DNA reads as TGTGCCAGCAGTGAAACTCCGGGACAGGGCCTAAATAGCAATCAGCCCCAGCATTTT.

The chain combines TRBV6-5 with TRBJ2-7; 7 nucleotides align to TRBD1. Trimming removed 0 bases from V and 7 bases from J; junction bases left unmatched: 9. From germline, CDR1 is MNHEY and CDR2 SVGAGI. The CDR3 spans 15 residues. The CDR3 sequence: CASSYSEDRSGEQYF. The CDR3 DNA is TGTGCCAGCAGTTACTCGGAGGACAGGTCTGGAGAGCAGTACTTC.

CDR3 nucleotide sequence: TGTGCCAGCACGAGTCTGGGGGCGAAGCATCAGCCCCAGCATTTT. This gives the protein CASTSLGAKHQPQHF. The genes are TRBV2 and TRBJ1-5, with a possible D match to TRBD1 (6 bases). V lost 7 bases, J lost 5 bases, and 18 bases lay in between. The V gene's germline CDR1 is SNHLY and CDR2 FYNNEI. The CDR3 consists of 15 residues.

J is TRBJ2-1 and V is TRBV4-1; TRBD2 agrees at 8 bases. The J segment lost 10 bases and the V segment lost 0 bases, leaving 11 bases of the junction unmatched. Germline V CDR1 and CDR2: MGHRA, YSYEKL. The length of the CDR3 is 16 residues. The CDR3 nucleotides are TGCGCCAGCAGCCAAGATCCGGGCGAGCGGGGGTTAGAGCAGTTCTTC. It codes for CASSQDPGERGLEQFF.

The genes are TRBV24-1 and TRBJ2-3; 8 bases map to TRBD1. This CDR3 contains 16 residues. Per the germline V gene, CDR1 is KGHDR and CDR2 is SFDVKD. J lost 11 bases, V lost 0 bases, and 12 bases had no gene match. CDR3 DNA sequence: TGTGCCACCAGTGATTTGTCAGGGGGCGGGTTTCTCAAGCAGTATTTT. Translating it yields CATSDLSGGGFLKQYF.

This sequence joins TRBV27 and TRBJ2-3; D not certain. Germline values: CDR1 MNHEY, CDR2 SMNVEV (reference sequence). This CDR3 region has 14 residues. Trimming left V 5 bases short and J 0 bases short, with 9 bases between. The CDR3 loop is CASSITHSTDTQYF. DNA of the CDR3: TGTGCCAGCAGTATTACACATAGCACAGATACGCAGTATTTT.

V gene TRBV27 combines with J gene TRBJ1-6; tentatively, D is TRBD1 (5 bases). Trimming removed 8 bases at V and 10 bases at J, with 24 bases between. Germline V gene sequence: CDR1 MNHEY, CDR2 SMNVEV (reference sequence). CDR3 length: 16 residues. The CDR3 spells CASARDSWSGRSPLHF. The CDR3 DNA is TGTGCCAGCGCCCGGGACTCCTGGTCGGGGCGATCACCCCTCCACTTT.

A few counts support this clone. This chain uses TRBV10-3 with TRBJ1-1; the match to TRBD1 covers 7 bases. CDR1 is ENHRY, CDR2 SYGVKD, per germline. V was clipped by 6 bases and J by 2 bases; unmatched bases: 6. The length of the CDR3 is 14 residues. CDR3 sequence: CAIREGQTNTEAFF. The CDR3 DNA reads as TGTGCCATCAGGGAGGGACAGACAAACACTGAAGCTTTCTTT.

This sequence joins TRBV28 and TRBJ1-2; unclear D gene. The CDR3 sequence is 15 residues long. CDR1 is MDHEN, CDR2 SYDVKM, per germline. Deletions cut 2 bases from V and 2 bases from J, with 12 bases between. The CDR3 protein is CASSLPPRGNYGYTF. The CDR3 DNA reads TGTGCCAGCAGTTTACCCCCTCGAGGCAACTATGGCTACACCTTC.

This CDR3 reads CASSPGTPGGDTQYF. The CDR3, as DNA: TGTGCCAGCAGCCCCGGGACTCCGGGGGGAGATACGCAGTATTTT. The genes are TRBV6-2 or TRBV6-3 and TRBJ2-3; TRBD2 aligns across 7 bases. This CDR3 is 15 amino acids long. V lost 6 bases and J lost 5; bases outside the gene matches: 11. The germline CDR1 and CDR2 sequences are MNHEY and SVGEGT.

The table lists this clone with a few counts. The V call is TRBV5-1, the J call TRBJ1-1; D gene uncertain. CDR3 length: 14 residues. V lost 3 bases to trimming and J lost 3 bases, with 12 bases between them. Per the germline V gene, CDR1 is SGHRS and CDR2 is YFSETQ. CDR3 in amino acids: CASSSSGSYTEAFF. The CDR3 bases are TGCGCCAGCAGCTCGTCCGGGTCCTACACTGAAGCTTTCTTT.

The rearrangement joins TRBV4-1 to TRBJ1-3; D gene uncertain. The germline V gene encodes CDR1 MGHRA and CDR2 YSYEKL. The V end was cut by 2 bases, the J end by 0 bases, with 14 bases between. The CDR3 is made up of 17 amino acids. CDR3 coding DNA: TGCGCCAGCAGCCAACCACGGGAGGGTTTCTCTGGAAACACCATATATTTT. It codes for CASSQPREGFSGNTIYF.